These T cell receptor beta chains were read from a single sample in a study of persistence of HIV-infected CD4 T cells. Data came from immunoSEQ multiplex PCR; TCRdb stores just in-frame clones and leaves some out. The table shows roughly 43,000 clones, with about 89% occurring only once. These receptors have no identified antigens. The material was CD4+ T cells sorted from PBMCs after roughly 18-hour stimulation, obtained from a patient who received antiretroviral therapy. The receptor set was obtained from an adult man with HIV who was CMV-seropositive. Both conserved end residues are part of each CDR3. A D gene is named only where the DNA matches it firmly. Clone size, where shown, is once, few, many, or a class for clones that have expanded.

cdr3_length: 16
d_call: .
j_call: TRBJ1-2
v_call: TRBV6-1
clone_size: .
cdr3_nt: TGTGCCAGCAGTGAAGCGCTCTCGGGAAAGAGGTATGGCTACACCTTC
cdr3_aa: CASSEALSGKRYGYTF

cdr3_length: 13
d_call: .
j_call: TRBJ1-2
v_call: TRBV4-1
clone_size: .
cdr3_nt: TGCGCCAGCAGCGATGGGGGGGGGCAGGGCTACACCTTC
cdr3_aa: CASSDGGGQGYTF

cdr3_length: 13
d_call: .
j_call: TRBJ1-1
v_call: TRBV18
clone_size: .
cdr3_nt: TGTGCCAGCTCACCACTACAGGGCACTGAAGCTTTCTTT
cdr3_aa: CASSPLQGTEAFF

cdr3_length: 15
d_call: TRBD1
j_call: TRBJ1-5
v_call: TRBV27
clone_size: once
cdr3_nt: TGTGCCAGCAGAGAAACAGGGGGCAACAATCAGCCCCAGCATTTT
cdr3_aa: CASRETGGNNQPQHF

cdr3_length: 14
d_call: TRBD1
j_call: TRBJ1-5
v_call: TRBV28
clone_size: once
cdr3_nt: TGTGCCAGCAGACCGACAGGGGGGAATCAGCCCCAGCATTTT
cdr3_aa: CASRPTGGNQPQHF

cdr3_length: 19
d_call: TRBD2
j_call: TRBJ2-3
v_call: TRBV5-1
clone_size: .
cdr3_nt: TGCGCCAGCAGCTCCGGGACTAGCGGGGGGGGCGGGCTCACAGATACGCAGTATTTT
cdr3_aa: CASSSGTSGGGGLTDTQYF

cdr3_length: 16
d_call: .
j_call: TRBJ1-1
v_call: TRBV5-1
clone_size: .
cdr3_nt: TGCGCCAGCAGCTTGGTAGTGGGCAGCGTGAACACTGAAGCTTTCTTT
cdr3_aa: CASSLVVGSVNTEAFF

cdr3_length: 15
d_call: TRBD1
j_call: TRBJ1-1
v_call: TRBV27
clone_size: .
cdr3_nt: TGTGCCAGCAGCTACGACAGGGCAATGAACACTGAAGCTTTCTTT
cdr3_aa: CASSYDRAMNTEAFF

cdr3_length: 14
d_call: .
j_call: TRBJ2-7
v_call: TRBV28
clone_size: few
cdr3_nt: TGTGCCAGCAGTTTCCCTAAGGACGTACGGGAGCAGTACTTC
cdr3_aa: CASSFPKDVREQYF

cdr3_length: 16
d_call: TRBD1
j_call: TRBJ1-3
v_call: TRBV7-3
clone_size: .
cdr3_nt: TGTGCCAGCAGCACCGGACAGGAGGTTTCTGGAAACACCATATATTTT
cdr3_aa: CASSTGQEVSGNTIYF

cdr3_length: 15
d_call: TRBD1
j_call: TRBJ2-3
v_call: TRBV19
clone_size: few
cdr3_nt: TGTGCCAGTAGTGATCCGGGACAGGGAATCGATACGCAGTATTTT
cdr3_aa: CASSDPGQGIDTQYF

cdr3_length: 14
d_call: .
j_call: TRBJ2-5
v_call: TRBV6-5
clone_size: few
cdr3_nt: TGTGCCAGCACCGATTCAGGGTGGGAAGAGACCCAGTACTTC
cdr3_aa: CASTDSGWEETQYF

cdr3_length: 11
d_call: .
j_call: TRBJ2-1
v_call: TRBV18
clone_size: .
cdr3_nt: TGTGCCAGCTCACTAGGAGATGAGCAGTTCTTC
cdr3_aa: CASSLGDEQFF

cdr3_length: 14
d_call: .
j_call: TRBJ2-3
v_call: TRBV5-1
clone_size: .
cdr3_nt: TGCGCCAGCGGAGGGGGCCTTGGCACAGATACGCAGTATTTT
cdr3_aa: CASGGGLGTDTQYF

cdr3_length: 14
d_call: .
j_call: TRBJ1-1
v_call: TRBV2
clone_size: .
cdr3_nt: TGTGCCAGCAGTCCGGACACCATCAACACTGAAGCTTTCTTT
cdr3_aa: CASSPDTINTEAFF

cdr3_length: 15
d_call: TRBD1
j_call: TRBJ2-5
v_call: TRBV15
clone_size: once
cdr3_nt: TGTGCCACCAGCAGAGATCTGGACAGGAGAGAGACCCAGTACTTC
cdr3_aa: CATSRDLDRRETQYF

cdr3_length: 12
d_call: .
j_call: TRBJ1-6
v_call: TRBV19
clone_size: .
cdr3_nt: TGTGCCAGTAGTGCCCAGCATTCACCCCTCCACTTT
cdr3_aa: CASSAQHSPLHF

cdr3_length: 14
d_call: .
j_call: TRBJ2-1
v_call: TRBV27
clone_size: .
cdr3_nt: TGTGCCAGCAGTTTAAGTTTAGAGTACAATGAGCAGTTCTTC
cdr3_aa: CASSLSLEYNEQFF

cdr3_length: 15
d_call: TRBD1
j_call: TRBJ2-2
v_call: TRBV2
clone_size: .
cdr3_nt: TGTGCCAGTTCCCCCGGGACAGGGGGCATCGGGGAGCTGTTTTTT
cdr3_aa: CASSPGTGGIGELFF

cdr3_length: 15
d_call: .
j_call: TRBJ2-6
v_call: TRBV19
clone_size: .
cdr3_nt: TGTGCCAGTAGTATGGTCCTCTCTGGGGCCAACGTCCTGACTTTC
cdr3_aa: CASSMVLSGANVLTF

cdr3_length: 15
d_call: TRBD1
j_call: TRBJ1-4
v_call: TRBV6-1
clone_size: .
cdr3_nt: TGTGCCAGCAGTGAGGGGGACAGGGACGGGGAAAAACTGTTTTTT
cdr3_aa: CASSEGDRDGEKLFF

cdr3_length: 19
d_call: .
j_call: TRBJ1-1
v_call: TRBV3-1/TRBV3-2
clone_size: .
cdr3_nt: TGTGCCAGCAGCCAAGAGTTTAACAGGTTAGGCGCTTCGAACACTGAAGCTTTCTTT
cdr3_aa: CASSQEFNRLGASNTEAFF

cdr3_length: 12
d_call: .
j_call: TRBJ1-3
v_call: TRBV10-2
clone_size: once
cdr3_nt: TGCGCCAGCAGAGGAGGTGGAAACACCATATATTTT
cdr3_aa: CASRGGGNTIYF

cdr3_length: 13
d_call: .
j_call: TRBJ1-1
v_call: TRBV30
clone_size: .
cdr3_nt: TGTGCCTGGAGCCAAAGGTGGGGAAGTGAAGCTTTCTTT
cdr3_aa: CAWSQRWGSEAFF

cdr3_length: 14
d_call: .
j_call: TRBJ2-7
v_call: TRBV5-1
clone_size: .
cdr3_nt: TGCGCCAGCAGCTTTCTCCAGGGAACCTACGAGCAGTACTTC
cdr3_aa: CASSFLQGTYEQYF

cdr3_length: 15
d_call: .
j_call: TRBJ1-5
v_call: TRBV28
clone_size: .
cdr3_nt: TGTGCCAGCAGTTTAACCGGGACTGCAAATCAGCCCCAGCATTTT
cdr3_aa: CASSLTGTANQPQHF

cdr3_length: 15
d_call: .
j_call: TRBJ2-1
v_call: TRBV20-1
clone_size: .
cdr3_nt: TGCAGTGCTAGTGATAGCGAGGGCGGTTCTAATCAGCAGTTCTTC
cdr3_aa: CSASDSEGGSNQQFF

cdr3_length: 15
d_call: .
j_call: TRBJ2-2
v_call: TRBV6-5
clone_size: .
cdr3_nt: TGTGCCAGCAGGCGGGAGCAGGGGGCTTCGGGGGAGCTGTTTTTT
cdr3_aa: CASRREQGASGELFF

cdr3_length: 17
d_call: TRBD2
j_call: TRBJ2-2
v_call: TRBV7-7
clone_size: .
cdr3_nt: TGTGCCAGCAGCTCGCTGACGGGACTAGGAGACACCGGGGAGCTGTTTTTT
cdr3_aa: CASSSLTGLGDTGELFF

cdr3_length: 17
d_call: .
j_call: TRBJ2-6
v_call: TRBV19
clone_size: once
cdr3_nt: TGTGCCAGTAGTATCCCAGGAACGTGGGCTGGGGCCAACGTCCTGACTTTC
cdr3_aa: CASSIPGTWAGANVLTF

cdr3_length: 14
d_call: .
j_call: TRBJ1-1
v_call: TRBV7-8
clone_size: .
cdr3_nt: TGTGCCAGCAGCTTCGACAGACTGAACACTGAAGCTTTCTTT
cdr3_aa: CASSFDRLNTEAFF

cdr3_length: 13
d_call: .
j_call: TRBJ1-1
v_call: TRBV27
clone_size: few
cdr3_nt: TGTGCCAGCAGTTACAGGTCGAACACTGAAGCTTTCTTT
cdr3_aa: CASSYRSNTEAFF

cdr3_length: 14
d_call: TRBD1
j_call: TRBJ2-7
v_call: TRBV30
clone_size: once
cdr3_nt: TGTGCCTGGAGTCGGACAGGGGACGGTGAGCAGCAGTACTTC
cdr3_aa: CAWSRTGDGEQQYF

cdr3_length: 15
d_call: .
j_call: TRBJ2-7
v_call: TRBV27
clone_size: .
cdr3_nt: TGTGCCAGCATCCCTCTACACGGAACGGTTGTCGAGCAGTACTTC
cdr3_aa: CASIPLHGTVVEQYF

cdr3_length: 15
d_call: .
j_call: TRBJ2-2
v_call: TRBV6-5
clone_size: once
cdr3_nt: TGTGCCAGCAGTTACGGAGGGGGAAGCACCGGGGAGCTGTTTTTT
cdr3_aa: CASSYGGGSTGELFF

cdr3_length: 16
d_call: .
j_call: TRBJ2-7
v_call: TRBV6-1
clone_size: once
cdr3_nt: TGTGCCAGCAGTGAAGCGCCTGGCGGACACCTGTACGAGCAGTACTTC
cdr3_aa: CASSEAPGGHLYEQYF

cdr3_length: 15
d_call: TRBD2
j_call: TRBJ2-7
v_call: TRBV2
clone_size: .
cdr3_nt: TGTGCCAGCAGTGCCGGGAGCGGGGGGGCTGACGAGCAGTACTTC
cdr3_aa: CASSAGSGGADEQYF

cdr3_length: 13
d_call: TRBD1
j_call: TRBJ1-6
v_call: TRBV7-2
clone_size: once
cdr3_nt: TGTGCCAGCAGCCCCCGGGACAGGGATCCCCTCCACTTT
cdr3_aa: CASSPRDRDPLHF

cdr3_length: 17
d_call: .
j_call: TRBJ2-4
v_call: TRBV5-6
clone_size: .
cdr3_nt: TGTGCCAGCAGCTTGAGCCCGGGAGAGGGAGCCAAAAACATTCAGTACTTC
cdr3_aa: CASSLSPGEGAKNIQYF

cdr3_length: 20
d_call: TRBD1
j_call: TRBJ1-2
v_call: TRBV9
clone_size: .
cdr3_nt: TGTGCCAGCAGCGCTAGCTTAGGGAGTGGACAGGGAATTAGTCCCTATGGCTACACCTTC
cdr3_aa: CASSASLGSGQGISPYGYTF

cdr3_length: 14
d_call: TRBD1
j_call: TRBJ2-1
v_call: TRBV6-5
clone_size: .
cdr3_nt: TGTGCCACACACAGGGGAGATTCCTACAATGAGCAGTTCTTC
cdr3_aa: CATHRGDSYNEQFF